This T cell receptor (beta chain) was sequenced for a study of shared clonotypes between healthy human individuals. Study findings and constraints: Naive subsets generally had larger estimated richness than memory subsets.

Naive CD8 cells were CD45RO-negative, positively selected for CCR7, excluding terminally differentiated effector memory CD45RA+ cells. Here immunoSEQ multiplex PCR was the method, and the copy in TCRdb shows in-frame clones only, minus some. The sample holds some 2 million clones, just under 95% seen once. Details on this clone: Its antigen is undetermined.

The sequenced sample consisted of naive CD8+ T cells sorted from blood. This receptor was identified in a man aged 18 to 29 in good health.

CDR3 region: CASSQDFVEGPGLYEQYF. The CDR3 region has the DNA TGCGCCAGCAGCCAAGATTTTGTCGAGGGTCCAGGACTCTACGAGCAGTACTTC. The chain employs TRBV4-3 and TRBJ2-7; D perhaps matches TRBD2 (5 bases). Germline CDR1 LGHNA, CDR2 YSLEER. Between the trimmed V and J ends, which lost 0 bases and 3 bases, there was a span of 21 bases. The CDR3 totals 18 residues.